This entry lists 23 T cell receptor beta chains sequenced from one sample in a study of T cell responses to AZD1222 COVID-19 vaccine listed by TCRdb under 2021. In light of the paper, this sample's time point label describes: baseline before first vaccination. Library preparation was by the immunoSEQ multiplex PCR assay. TCRdb provides this immuneACCESS table in a form limited to in-frame rearrangements. Some clones are lacking; in checked studies, under half of them reflect an unresolved V gene, and why the rest are absent is not known. The sample data list tens of thousands of clones, and roughly nine tenths of these were observed just once. 5% to 6.5% of the sample goes to the ten largest clones. The sequencing here drew on peripheral blood, taken on day 0 of AZD1222 vaccination. The receptors were gathered from an adult in good health.

The V gene is TRBV11-2, the J gene TRBJ2-1; 12 nucleotides match TRBD2. Germline trimming cut 5 bases from V and 7 bases from J; bases unmatched to any gene: 6. This CDR3 contains 15 residues. The germline V gene has CDR1 SGHAT and CDR2 FQNNGV. CDR3: CASSPGLAGINEQFF. The CDR3 region has the DNA TGTGCCAGCAGCCCAGGACTAGCGGGAATTAATGAGCAGTTCTTC.

The chain uses TRBV30 and TRBJ2-5; 9 nucleotides match TRBD2. Germline V CDR1 and CDR2: GTSNPN, SVGIG (reference sequence). V lost 0 bases and J lost 5; bases outside the gene matches: 7. The CDR3 runs to 15 residues. This chain's CDR3 is CAWSVLREGLETQYF. DNA of the CDR3: TGTGCCTGGAGTGTCTTGCGGGAGGGCCTGGAGACCCAGTACTTC.

In DNA, the CDR3 is TGTGCCAGCAGCGTTTCAGGCACAGATACGCAGTATTTT. It is translated as CASSVSGTDTQYF. The rearrangement joins TRBV27 to TRBJ2-3; unclear D gene. Trimming shortened V by 6 bases and J by 1 base, and 8 bases separated the two germline ends. The CDR3 extends over 13 amino acids. CDR1 is MNHEY, CDR2 SMNVEV, per germline (reference sequence).

This chain connects TRBV6-5 to TRBJ1-6; TRBD1 matches 9 bases. V was pared by 6 bases and J by 7 bases, with 7 bases of the junction left unmatched. Germline V gene data show CDR1 as MNHEY and CDR2 as SVGAGI. The CDR3 is 15 residues long. CDR3 loop: CASRFGDRANSPLHF. CDR3 DNA: TGTGCCAGCAGGTTCGGGGACAGGGCCAATTCACCCCTCCACTTT.

The chain recombines TRBV27 with TRBJ2-7; D is undetermined. The CDR3 loop spans 14 amino acids. With 2 bases removed from V and 11 bases from J, the gap between germline ends came to 19 bases. Per germline, CDR1 MNHEY and CDR2 SMNVEV (reference sequence). The DNA for the CDR3 is TGTGCCAGCAGTTTACAGGCAGGTGTAAGGCAGGAGTACTTC. It is translated as CASSLQAGVRQEYF.

This clone was picked up one time. The chain is built from TRBV10-2 and TRBJ2-1; no definite D call. CDR1 is WSHSY, CDR2 SAAADI, per germline. This CDR3 comprises 12 residues. Trimming left V 4 bases short and J 2 bases short, with 3 bases between. The CDR3 DNA reads TGCGCCAGCAGTGTAGCCTACAATGAGCAGTTCTTC. This codes for CASSVAYNEQFF.

The V and J genes are TRBV28 and TRBJ1-2; 7 bases are shared with TRBD1. The CDR3 runs 15 residues. Germline V lookup: CDR1 MDHEN, CDR2 SYDVKM. Trimming cost V 6 bases and J 5 bases; bases outside gene matches: 12. DNA for the CDR3: TGTGCCAGCAGCCACCCCCCGGGACAGAATTATGGCTACACCTTC. This encodes CASSHPPGQNYGYTF.

This rearrangement joins TRBV28 to TRBJ1-1, with D uncertain. The CDR3 contains 12 residues. Germline V CDR1 and CDR2: MDHEN, SYDVKM. The V and J ends lost 6 bases and 5 bases respectively, with 10 bases between them. CDR3 in amino acids: CASRDFPTEAFF. The CDR3 DNA follows: TGTGCCAGCAGGGATTTCCCGACTGAAGCTTTCTTT. The full variable domain, its missing parts supplied by reference TRBV28 and TRBJ1-1, is DVKVTQSSRYLVKRTGEKVFLECVQDMDHENMFWYRQDPGLGLRLIYFSYDVKMKEKGDIPEGYSVSREKKERFSLILESASTNQTSMYLCASRDFPTEAFFGQGTRLTVV.

The CDR3 is CSVVDTGSPYYEQYF. The CDR3 nucleotides read TGCAGCGTTGTAGACACTGGATCTCCTTACTACGAGCAGTACTTC. The rearrangement joins TRBV29-1 to TRBJ2-7, with no clear D. Germline V gene sequence: CDR1 SQVTM, CDR2 ANQGSEA. The CDR3 contains 15 residues. V lost 4 bases and J 3 bases, leaving 19 bases between the germline ends.

The chain couples TRBV7-2 to TRBJ1-1; unclear D gene. This CDR3 has 12 amino acids. V lost 4 bases to trimming and J lost 4 bases, with 7 bases between them. Germline CDR1 reads SGHTA; CDR2 reads FQGNSA. The CDR3 is CASSYYATEAFF. The CDR3 DNA reads as TGTGCCAGCAGCTATTATGCCACTGAAGCTTTCTTT.

The gene calls are TRBV11-2 and TRBJ2-3; 8 positions match TRBD1. Germline V gene data show CDR1 as SGHAT and CDR2 as FQNNGV. The CDR3 contains 16 residues. The J segment lost 7 bases and the V segment lost 5 bases, leaving 14 bases of the junction unmatched. CDR3 sequence (DNA): TGTGCCAGCAGCGAGGGGTCGGCACAGGGGGGAAATACGCAGTATTTT. Translated: CASSEGSAQGGNTQYF.

The chain is built from TRBV5-6 and TRBJ2-3, with a weak D call TRBD2 (5 bases). Germline lookup yields CDR1 SGHDT and CDR2 YYEEEE. The V and J ends lost 0 bases and 2 bases respectively, with 13 bases between them. The CDR3 is 16 amino acids. The CDR3 reads CASSLAGREYTDTQYF. The CDR3 region has the DNA TGTGCCAGCAGCTTGGCTGGCCGGGAATACACAGATACGCAGTATTTT.

For this clone: At one end, the junction sequence differs from germline, possibly due to a read error. CDR3 amino acids: CASSFRLDTGELFF. As DNA, the CDR3 is TGTGCTAGCAGCTTCCGACTCGACACCGGGGAGCTGTTTTTT. The chain carries TRBV7-7 and TRBJ2-2; D gene unclear. Germline values: CDR1 SSHAT, CDR2 FNYEAQ (reference sequence). This CDR3 region has 14 residues.

This chain joins TRBV7-3 and TRBJ1-1; D might be TRBD1 (6 bases). Germline V gives CDR1 SGHTA, CDR2 FQGTGA. The CDR3 consists of 14 residues. V gave up 5 bases and J gave up 0 bases, with 10 bases separating them. CDR3 DNA sequence: TGTGCCAGCAGCCCGACAGGAGTGAACACTGAAGCTTTCTTT. This encodes CASSPTGVNTEAFF.

This clone was picked up one time. V is TRBV19 and J is TRBJ1-5; a possible D gene is TRBD1 (5 bases). The CDR3 is 17 residues long. Between the trimmed V and J ends, which lost 3 bases and 0 bases, there was a span of 15 bases. Germline CDR1 and CDR2: LNHDA and SQIVND (reference sequence). This CDR3 is CASSIQTGVYSNQPQHF. DNA for the CDR3: TGTGCCAGTAGTATTCAAACAGGAGTCTATAGCAATCAGCCCCAGCATTTT.

A single count supports this clone. The rearrangement uses TRBV7-9 and TRBJ1-2; TRBD1 might be the D (5 bases). This CDR3 comprises 13 residues. Germline V gene sequence: CDR1 SEHNR, CDR2 FQNEAQ (reference sequence). Trimming cost V 5 bases and J 5 bases, with 12 bases left between them. The CDR3 is CASSHGTGYGYTF. The CDR3, as DNA: TGTGCCAGCAGCCACGGGACGGGGTATGGCTACACCTTC.

V usage is TRBV7-2 and J usage is TRBJ2-5; 10 bases agree with TRBD2. J lost 5 bases, V lost 1 base, and 4 bases had no gene match. CDR3 length equals 15 residues. Germline CDR1 reads SGHTA; CDR2 reads FQGNSA. In nucleotides, the CDR3 is TGTGCCAGCAGCTTAGAAGCGGGAGGGCTGGAGACCCAGTACTTC. Its translation is CASSLEAGGLETQYF.

The chain recombines TRBV2 with TRBJ2-7, with D perhaps TRBD2 (5 bases). Germline V CDR1 and CDR2: SNHLY, FYNNEI. V lost 6 bases to trimming and J lost 0 bases, with 9 bases between them. The CDR3 is 13 amino acids. CDR3 sequence (DNA): TGTGCCAGCAGCCCCCGGGACTCCTACGAGCAGTACTTC. Its protein product is CASSPRDSYEQYF.

The chain couples TRBV3-1 (or the pseudogene TRBV3-2) to TRBJ1-3; no clear D gene. This CDR3 is built from 17 residues. V was trimmed by 3 bases and J by 0 bases, leaving 15 bases between them. The germline V gene encodes CDR1 LGHDT and CDR2 YNNKEL (reference sequence). The CDR3 nucleotides are TGTGCCAGCAGCCAGCGGTTTACCTCCTCCTCTGGAAACACCATATATTTT. This encodes CASSQRFTSSSGNTIYF.

J is TRBJ1-6 and V is TRBV6-1, with a weak D call TRBD1 (6 bases). Deletions cut 0 bases from V and 3 bases from J, with 15 bases between. This CDR3 region has 18 residues. Germline values: CDR1 MNHNS, CDR2 SASEGT. The CDR3: CASSEALGGAYYNSPLHF. The CDR3 DNA reads as TGTGCCAGCAGTGAAGCGCTTGGGGGCGCATACTATAATTCACCCCTCCACTTT.

In this sample, this clone turned up once. The genes are TRBV29-1 and TRBJ2-2; 12 nucleotides match TRBD2. CDR3 length equals 15 residues. From germline, CDR1 is SQVTM and CDR2 ANQGSEA. J gave up 7 bases and V 6 bases, and 9 bases lay outside the gene matches. In DNA, the CDR3 is TGCAGCGTGGCCAGACTAGCGGGAGAACTCGGGGAGCTGTTTTTT. This sequence encodes CSVARLAGELGELFF.

This rearrangement joins TRBV28 to TRBJ2-5; D is possibly TRBD2 (6 bases). Germline lookup yields CDR1 MDHEN and CDR2 SYDVKM. The CDR3 spans 17 residues. V was pared by 7 bases and J by 1 base, with 22 bases between. For the CDR3, the DNA is TGTGCCAGCACCCGCTCCCTTAGCGGAAGTGGCCAAGAGACCCAGTACTTC. Residues: CASTRSLSGSGQETQYF.

The table lists this clone with a few counts. The chain recombines TRBV5-4 with TRBJ2-3, with D uncertain. CDR1 is SGHNT, CDR2 YYREEE, per germline (reference sequence). V was cut by 5 bases and J by 6 bases, with 7 bases left in between. This CDR3 has 11 amino acids. CDR3 sequence reads: CASSFKDTQYF. The CDR3 DNA reads TGTGCCAGCAGTTTCAAGGATACGCAGTATTTT.